The entry below describes one TCR beta chain. In its sample, this clonotype was seen a few times. There is no known antigen for this receptor. Base qualities are not recorded, but no much larger clone differs from it by a single base. Trimming removed 8 bases from V and 4 bases from J, leaving 15 bases between the germline ends. CDR1 SGHRS and CDR2 YFSETQ are derived from the germline V gene. The CDR3, cysteine through phenylalanine, is 13 amino acids long. The read is trimmed to its CDR3 DNA, 39 bases read in frame from base 1. Naive CD8 T cell libraries were made from around 18,000 to 910,000 sorted cells using 10%, 30% or 50% of purified RNA. Naive CD8 T cells were FACS-sorted as CD8+CD4-CCR7+CD45RA+ on a BD FACSAria II into RLT Plus buffer. To test detection sensitivity, Jurkat RNA equal to approximately ten TCR copies was added to samples of about 18,000-1,100,000 naive CD8 T cells. CD8 T cells were enriched with RosetteSep CD8+ T Cell Enrichment Cocktail and Ficoll-Paque, followed by ACK red cell lysis.

These data belong to a study of molecular identifiers for immune sequencing clone quantification (dated by TCRdb to the late 2010s). In terms of the full investigation: For a replicate experiment, RNA from approximately 20,000 or 100,000 naive CD8 T cells was divided into five aliquots, and four of the five aliquots were sequenced. This methods study used CD8 T cells to benchmark TCR RNA copy counting and molecular-identifier clustering-based TCR repertoire sequencing (MIDCIRS). Overall study results and their limits: Spiked-in Jurkat TCR RNA equivalent to a single cell was reported to be detectable even among 750,000 to 1,000,000 naive CD8 T cells. In CMV-specific effector cells, clones with more than 20 RNA copies contained over 99% of molecules, whereas in naive cells such clones contained under 1% of molecules. When barcode sub-clustering was left out, chimeric consensus sequences inflated TCR diversity, with chimeras reaching as high as 47%. Highly expanded clone sizes could be underestimated because identical TCR molecules may share a barcode. The naive libraries included spiked-in Jurkat TCR RNA (around 9 copies' worth), and this Jurkat TCR RNA is not part of the donor repertoire. Approximately 2.7 recovered TCR RNA copies per cell were obtained by modeling, versus approximately 10 by digital PCR, implying a capture efficiency of about 30%.

The protocol used for the library was PCR. The sample was run on a NextSeq 500. Bulk TCR libraries were prepared as previously described, using TCR primers listed in Table S5. The Qiagen AllPrep DNA/RNA kit was used to purify total RNA. Reads from multiple sequencing runs of the same library were pooled before analysis. The paper's processing steps were these. Only reads with exact TCR constant sequence were kept, trimmed to 150 nt, and grouped by their 12-nt molecular barcodes. Reads in each barcode group were sub-clustered using a 15% Levenshtein threshold, and a quality-weighted consensus sequence was built for each RNA molecule. Non-functional sequences were discarded, and so were lower-count sequences lying one edit away from another sequence. Barcode sub-clusters with fewer than 20% of the maximum read count were removed, based on fitting two negative binomial distributions. TCRdb reanalyzed the raw reads on its own, using fastp at Q25 for trimming and MiXCR for clone calling, and kept in-frame beta chains. Here each entry gathers all rows of one CDR3 protein and keeps the most common genes and DNA. These V and J calls are TCRdb output, not the study's own analysis. Present in this sample are approximately 630,000 distinct CDR3 sequences, 25% of which were seen just once. 0.78% of the sample lies in the top ten.

The V and J segments used are TRBV5-1 and TRBJ2-5; the D segment might be TRBD1 or TRBD2, since each matches 5 bases. This sequence was found in a human donor in good health. Some libraries in this study had Jurkat cell RNA spiked in. The specimen sequenced was naive CD8+ T cells from blood, with Jurkat cell RNA spiked in. The cell subset or site tag for this specimen amounts to: FACS-sorted CD8+CD4-CCR7+CD45RA+ naive T cells. The sequenced DNA: TGCGCCAGTATCTCCGGGGCAGGAGAGACCCAGTACTTC. This gives the protein CASISGAGETQYF.